The 14 T cell receptor beta chains reported below all come from one sample, sequenced in a study of blood T cell repertoires in COVID-19. Assay used: immunoSEQ multiplex PCR; TCRdb lists only in-frame clones, some missing. This table has a few hundred thousand clones, 89% appearing once. Material: PBMCs or T cells enriched from blood (not recorded which). The receptors were gathered from a woman in her twenties or thirties who had recovered from COVID-19.

This clone has only one observation. CDR3 sequence reads: CASSSSGTGGNTIYF. The CDR3 DNA reads as TGTGCCAGCAGCTCGTCCGGGACAGGGGGAAACACCATATATTTT. V gene TRBV11-3 combines with J gene TRBJ1-3, with 9 bases that match TRBD1. J lost 4 bases, V lost 4 bases, and 5 bases had no gene match. Germline values: CDR1 SGHNT, CDR2 YENEEA. The CDR3 spans 15 residues.

This chain uses TRBV29-1 with TRBJ2-1, with D perhaps TRBD2 (5 bases). Trimming cost V 2 bases and J 7 bases, with 18 bases left between them. The CDR3 has 15 amino acids. The V gene's germline CDR1 is SQVTM and CDR2 ANQGSEA. CDR3 DNA sequence: TGCAGCGTTGAACGGGATACCGGTGCTTGGAATGAGCAGTTCTTC. This gives the protein CSVERDTGAWNEQFF.

Concerning this clone itself: A read error may account for a junction end that differs from germline. V gene TRBV13 combines with J gene TRBJ1-2; tentative D call: TRBD1 (6 bases). This CDR3 comprises 17 residues. CDR1 PRHDT and CDR2 FYEKMQ come from the germline V gene (reference sequence). CDR3: CASSLGGPEEGNYGYTF. The CDR3 coding sequence is TGTGCCAGCAGCCTAGGGGGTCCGGAAGAGGGCAACTATGGCTACACCTTC.

The chain links TRBV5-8 to TRBJ1-2; the D gene is possibly TRBD1 (5 bases). CDR3 length equals 12 residues. V was cut by 5 bases and J by 8 bases, with 13 bases left in between. Germline CDR1 SGHTS, CDR2 YDEGEE. CDR3 DNA: TGTGCCAGCAGGTTTGGCTGGGGCGGCTACACCTTC. Its protein product is CASRFGWGGYTF.

The V and J genes are TRBV24-1 and TRBJ1-1; TRBD1 is a possible D gene (5 bases). Trimming left V 3 bases short and J 11 bases short, with 9 bases between. Germline loops: CDR1 KGHDR, CDR2 SFDVKD. The CDR3 consists of 11 residues. The CDR3 region is CATSDGGRAFF. The CDR3 bases are TGTGCCACCAGTGATGGGGGGAGGGCTTTCTTT.

The chain is built from TRBV5-4 and TRBJ1-2; the D is unclear. This CDR3 region has 14 residues. From germline, CDR1 is SGHNT and CDR2 YYREEE (reference sequence). V was clipped by 4 bases and J by 0 bases, with 10 bases between them. The CDR3 loop reads CASSDITANYGYTF. CDR3 in DNA: TGTGCCAGCAGCGACATAACAGCTAACTATGGCTACACCTTC.

The chain uses TRBV5-1 and TRBJ2-1; perhaps TRBD1 as D (5 bases). CDR3 length: 13 amino acids. Germline CDR1 reads SGHRS; CDR2 reads YFSETQ. The ends were cut back, 4 bases at V and 8 bases at J, with 13 bases in the middle. CDR3 DNA: TGCGCCAGCAGCCTCGAAGGGGCCGATGAGCAGTTCTTC. It yields the protein CASSLEGADEQFF. Combining the CDR3 with reference TRBV5-1 and TRBJ2-1 gives the whole variable domain KAGVTQTPRYLIKTRGQQVTLSCSPISGHRSVSWYQQTPGQGLQFLFEYFSETQRNKGNFPGRFSGRQFSNSRSEMNVSTLELGDSALYLCASSLEGADEQFFGPGTRLTVL.

This rearrangement joins TRBV19 to TRBJ2-1, with D uncertain. CDR1 LNHDA and CDR2 SQIVND come from the germline V gene (reference sequence). This CDR3 spans 11 amino acids. V dropped 4 bases and J dropped 6 bases, with 4 bases sitting between them. The CDR3 loop is CASSTLNEQFF. DNA for the CDR3: TGTGCCAGTAGTACCCTCAATGAGCAGTTCTTC. The full variable domain, in which reference TRBV19 and TRBJ2-1 provide the parts outside the CDR3, is DGGITQSPKYLFRKEGQNVTLSCEQNLNHDAMYWYRQDPGQGLRLIYYSQIVNDFQKGDIAEGYSVSREKKESFPLTVTSAQKNPTAFYLCASSTLNEQFFGPGTRLTVL.

The chain employs TRBV19 and TRBJ1-3, with 10 bases aligning to TRBD1. Per germline, CDR1 LNHDA and CDR2 SQIVND (reference sequence). CDR3 size: 15 residues. The junction had 3 bases not matched to a gene; V was cut back by 5 bases and J by 2 bases. The DNA of the CDR3 is TGTGCCAGTAGTTCGGGACAGGGGACTGGAAACACCATATATTTT. Protein: CASSSGQGTGNTIYF.

The genes are TRBV25-1 and TRBJ1-3, with 7 bases matching TRBD1. Germline CDR1 reads MGHDK; CDR2 reads SYGVNS. Trimming cost V 6 bases and J 2 bases; bases outside gene matches: 4. The CDR3 has 14 amino acids. CDR3 coding DNA: TGTGCCAGCAGCAGACAGGGAACTGGAAACACCATATATTTT. Amino acids: CASSRQGTGNTIYF.

This clone occurred once. CDR3: CASRGTGLRRYGYTF. The CDR3 region has the DNA TGTGCCAGCAGGGGGACAGGCCTCCGGAGATATGGCTACACCTTC. V and J are TRBV11-2 and TRBJ1-2, with 8 bases identical to TRBD1. CDR1 is SGHAT and CDR2 is FQNNGV in the germline V gene. Losses at the gene ends were 6 bases for V and 5 bases for J; bases not matched to a gene: 11. CDR3 length equals 15 residues.

This clone was seen more than once but under ten times. This chain connects TRBV28 to TRBJ1-1, with D perhaps matching TRBD1 (6 bases). The CDR3 sequence is 14 residues long. CDR1 is MDHEN and CDR2 is SYDVKM in the germline V gene. V was cut by 5 bases and J by 7 bases, with 17 bases left in between. The CDR3, as DNA: TGTGCCAGCAGTCCCAGGGGCGACGTTTATGAAGCTTTCTTT. Amino acids: CASSPRGDVYEAFF.

The chain recombines TRBV27 with TRBJ2-3; 8 bases align to TRBD2. This CDR3 spans 15 amino acids. Germline CDR1 and CDR2: MNHEY and SMNVEV (reference sequence). Unmatched junction bases numbered 6, after V lost 5 bases and J lost 2 bases. CDR3: CASSLGLVPTDTQYF. DNA of the CDR3: TGTGCCAGCAGTCTGGGACTAGTCCCCACAGATACGCAGTATTTT.

This chain links TRBV5-1 with TRBJ2-7, with 7 bases matching TRBD1. The CDR3 consists of 14 residues. Germline-derived CDR1 and CDR2 are SGHRS and YFSETQ. With V trimmed by 0 bases and J by 6 bases, 6 bases remained unmatched. The DNA for the CDR3 is TGCGCCAGCAGCTTGGGACAGGGAAGTTTCGAGCAGTACTTC. Translation: CASSLGQGSFEQYF.